This T cell receptor (beta chain) was sequenced for a study of vaccination effects on CD4 cells after COVID-19. Study conclusions and caveats: Healthy vaccinees' vaccine-induced clones included only 1 of 255 cross-reacting with common cold coronaviruses. Convalescent patients were few in the study, and early post-infection timepoints were absent.

Some clones are missing from TCRdb's copy, which holds only in-frame ones; the method was immunoSEQ multiplex PCR. Here the sample spans some 60,000 clones, about 72% being singletons. Comments on this clone: No antigen is known for it.

Germline V lookup: CDR1 SGHDN, CDR2 FVKESK. Trimming took 1 base from V and 6 from J, leaving 9 bases between them. The CDR3 has 13 residues. Before sequencing took place, the ViraFEST assay used viral peptide pools to expand antigen-specific CD4+ T cells. Cells that had been cultured for 9 to 10 days were the source of isolated CD4+ T cells. Vaccine recipients lacked prior SARS-CoV-2 infection and had negative nucleocapsid antibodies. Sequencing used CD4+ T cells from PBMCs cultured with HCoV-NL63 spike peptides, obtained before COVID-19 vaccination. This clonotype was obtained from a human donor who received a COVID-19 vaccine. This chain links TRBV14 with TRBJ1-2; no firm D call. The CDR3 bases are TGTGCCAGCAGCCAAGCTTCCGGTGATGGCTACACCTTC. Translating it yields CASSQASGDGYTF. Based on the CDR3 plus reference TRBV14 and TRBJ1-2, the full variable domain is EAGVTQFPSHSVIEKGQTVTLRCDPISGHDNLYWYRRVMGKEIKFLLHFVKESKQDESGMPNNRFLAERTGGTYSTLKVQPAELEDSGVYFCASSQASGDGYTFGSGTRLTVV.